Below, 29 T cell receptor beta chains from the same sample are listed, as sequenced in a study of blood T cell repertoires in COVID-19 (dated by TCRdb to the early 2020s). Receptor libraries were prepared by the immunoSEQ multiplex PCR assay. Sourced from immuneACCESS, this table was stored by TCRdb with only in-frame sequences that have V and J called. A share of the clones is absent; for the studies checked, an unresolved V gene accounts for under half, and the remainder has no known explanation. Present in this sample are some 160,000 clones, roughly 91% of which were seen just once. Clones ranked in the top ten supply roughly 2% of the sample. The material sequenced was peripheral blood. The receptors originated from a man between 50 and 59 years old who had recovered from COVID-19.

This chain connects TRBV7-9 to TRBJ2-7, with 7 bases fitting TRBD1. The CDR3 is 13 amino acids. CDR1 is SEHNR, CDR2 FQNEAQ, per germline (reference sequence). V lost 2 bases, J lost 6 bases, and 4 bases stayed unmatched. The CDR3 here is CASSLTDRTEQYF. Written as DNA, the CDR3 is TGTGCCAGCAGCTTAACGGACAGGACCGAGCAGTACTTC.

This chain connects TRBV9 to TRBJ1-2, with 10 bases aligning to TRBD1. The CDR3 contains 17 residues. CDR1 and CDR2 from the germline V gene are SGDLS and YYNGEE. The V gene end was trimmed by 0 bases and the J gene end by 3 bases; junction bases not matched to a gene: 8. The CDR3 sequence is CASSVDVTGTGDYGYTF. The DNA of the CDR3 is TGTGCCAGCAGCGTAGACGTGACAGGGACAGGGGACTATGGCTACACCTTC. Full variable domain (missing parts from reference TRBV9 and TRBJ1-2): DSGVTQTPKHLITATGQRVTLRCSPRSGDLSVYWYQQSLDQGLQFLIQYYNGEERAKGNILERFSAQQFPDLHSELNLSSLELGDSALYFCASSVDVTGTGDYGYTFGSGTRLTVV.

This clone has a single count. CDR3 in DNA: TGTGCCAGCAGCTCGACAGGCCCCCAGCATTTT. Protein sequence: CASSSTGPQHF. The chain is built from TRBV28 and TRBJ1-5; D perhaps matches TRBD1 (6 bases). This CDR3 has 11 amino acids. The germline V gene has CDR1 MDHEN and CDR2 SYDVKM. Trimming pared 6 bases from V and 10 bases from J, leaving 10 bases between.

The table lists this clone with a few counts. The chain is built from TRBV11-2 and TRBJ1-5; 8 bases are a match to TRBD1. The V segment lost 5 bases and the J segment 5 bases; nucleotides outside the gene matches: 8. Germline CDR1 SGHAT, CDR2 FQNNGV. CDR3 length: 15 amino acids. Here the CDR3 DNA reads TGTGCCAGCAGCCCAGATACAGGGGGGGATCAGCCCCAGCATTTT. Translation: CASSPDTGGDQPQHF.

CDR3 residues: CASSIAGSGGNEQFF. The DNA for the CDR3 is TGTGCCAGTAGTATAGCGGGATCCGGGGGAAATGAGCAGTTCTTC. The chain combines TRBV19 with TRBJ2-1; tentative D call: TRBD2 (6 bases). The CDR3 has 15 amino acids. The V end was cut by 1 base, the J end by 7 bases, with 14 bases between. Germline V lookup: CDR1 LNHDA, CDR2 SQIVND (reference sequence).

In nucleotides, the CDR3 is TGCGCCAGCAGTGACCCCTCCAGAACCGACTATGGCTACACCTTC. Protein product: CASSDPSRTDYGYTF. This chain uses TRBV10-2 with TRBJ1-2; the D is unclear. This CDR3 has 15 residues. Per germline, CDR1 WSHSY and CDR2 SAAADI. With 3 bases removed from V and 3 bases from J, the gap between germline ends came to 14 bases.

Notes on this clone: The same CDR3 can be traced to other DNA sequences in this sample. CDR3 coding DNA: TGTGCCAGTAGTGGCGGGTTATACAATGAGCAGTTCTTC. It codes for CASSGGLYNEQFF. The rearrangement joins TRBV19 to TRBJ2-1; a weak D match, TRBD2 (5 bases). The germline V and J ends were trimmed by 5 bases and 4 bases, with 9 bases remaining between them. This CDR3 comprises 13 residues. Germline CDR1 is LNHDA and CDR2 is SQIVND (reference sequence).

The CDR3 loop reads CSVDEGEAFF. CDR3 nucleotide sequence: TGCAGCGTTGACGAGGGTGAAGCTTTCTTT. The chain recombines TRBV29-1 with TRBJ1-1, with D unclear. With 3 bases removed from V and 7 bases from J, the gap between germline ends came to 6 bases. The germline V gene encodes CDR1 SQVTM and CDR2 ANQGSEA. This CDR3 has 10 residues.

This chain uses TRBV19 with TRBJ2-7, with D tentatively TRBD1 (6 bases). V was clipped by 4 bases and J by 2 bases, with 15 bases between them. The CDR3 consists of 15 residues. The germline V gene encodes CDR1 LNHDA and CDR2 SQIVND (reference sequence). CDR3 residues: CASSTPQAGAYEQYF. DNA of the CDR3: TGTGCCAGTAGTACCCCGCAGGCAGGGGCCTACGAGCAGTACTTC.

J is TRBJ1-2 and V is TRBV15, with D uncertain. Germline values: CDR1 LNHNV, CDR2 YYDKDF (reference sequence). The CDR3 has 15 residues. V shed 0 bases and J shed 0 bases, with 8 bases lying between them. CDR3 residues: CATSREARTNYGYTF. As DNA, the CDR3 is TGTGCCACCAGCAGAGAGGCCAGAACTAACTATGGCTACACCTTC.

V gene TRBV21-1 combines with J gene TRBJ2-7; the table's D call, TRBD2, was not checked against the DNA. TRBV21-1 is a pseudogene segment. This CDR3 is built from 18 residues. CDR3 residues: CASSADGTSGDPPYEQYF. The DNA for the CDR3 is TGTGCCAGCAGCGCCGACGGGACTAGCGGGGATCCACCCTACGAGCAGTACTTC.

The chain has TRBV19 and TRBJ1-1, with 7 bases that match TRBD1. The CDR3 loop spans 14 amino acids. In germline, CDR1 is LNHDA, CDR2 SQIVND (reference sequence). Trimming took 6 bases from V and 1 from J; bases not matched to a gene: 5. The CDR3 nucleotides read TGTGCCAGTAGCATCGAGGGGGCGAACACTGAAGCTTTCTTT. This codes for CASSIEGANTEAFF.

This rearrangement joins TRBV18 to TRBJ2-3, with D unclear. Trimming removed 6 bases at V and 1 base at J, with 5 bases between. Per the germline V gene, CDR1 is KGHSH and CDR2 is LQKENI. CDR3 length: 12 amino acids. CDR3 DNA sequence: TGTGCCAGCTCTCGGGGCACAGATACGCAGTATTTT. Its protein is CASSRGTDTQYF.

The chain carries TRBV3-1 (or the pseudogene TRBV3-2) and TRBJ2-2; D not resolved. The CDR3 is made up of 15 amino acids. Per germline, CDR1 LGHDT and CDR2 YNNKEL (reference sequence). Trimming pared 1 base from V and 2 bases from J, leaving 8 bases between. The CDR3 coding sequence is TGTGCCAGCAGCCAAGCTACAGTAAACACCGGGGAGCTGTTTTTT. Amino acids: CASSQATVNTGELFF.

The rearrangement uses TRBV4-3 and TRBJ1-1; D gene unclear. V shed 1 base and J shed 8 bases, with 14 bases lying between them. Germline V CDR1 and CDR2: LGHNA, YSLEER. The CDR3 runs to 14 residues. The CDR3 DNA is TGCGCCAGCAGCCAAGTAGAAGGAGATATGGAAGCTTTCTTT. Translated: CASSQVEGDMEAFF.

This chain links TRBV7-9 with TRBJ2-5; TRBD2 matches at 16 bases. V trimming: 8 bases; J trimming: 3 bases; junction bases outside the gene matches: 0. The CDR3 runs to 14 residues. The germline V gene has CDR1 SEHNR and CDR2 FQNEAQ (reference sequence). Here the CDR3 reads CASGTSGGEETQYF. DNA for the CDR3: TGTGCCAGCGGGACTAGCGGGGGGGAAGAGACCCAGTACTTC.

The rearrangement links TRBV7-3 to TRBJ2-1, with TRBD2 identical over 9 bases. Per germline, CDR1 SGHTA and CDR2 FQGTGA. The CDR3 runs to 17 residues. The junction had 15 bases not matched to a gene; V was cut back by 5 bases and J by 7 bases. Here the CDR3 DNA reads TGTGCCAGCAGCCCCCGGGCGGCGGGAGGGCCGCGAAATGAGCAGTTCTTC. Amino acid sequence: CASSPRAAGGPRNEQFF.

The V gene is TRBV5-1, the J gene TRBJ2-2; 7 bases match TRBD1. After removal of 4 bases from V and 2 bases from J, the junction contained 5 bases not matched to a gene. Germline CDR1 reads SGHRS; CDR2 reads YFSETQ. The CDR3 has 15 residues. The chain's CDR3 is CASSKDRQNTGELFF. The CDR3 DNA sequence: TGCGCCAGCAGCAAGGACAGGCAAAACACCGGGGAGCTGTTTTTT.

The chain carries TRBV5-1 and TRBJ2-7, with D possibly being TRBD1 (5 bases). Germline values: CDR1 SGHRS, CDR2 YFSETQ. Trimming removed 2 bases from V and 6 bases from J, with 18 bases in between. The CDR3 contains 15 residues. CDR3 coding DNA: TGCGCCAGCAGCTTTCAAACAGGCCTTCGTGGCGAGCAGTACTTC. This encodes CASSFQTGLRGEQYF.

In DNA form, the CDR3 reads TGTGCCAGCAGAATACAGGGGGTTAGCACAGATACGCAGTATTTT. The encoded protein is CASRIQGVSTDTQYF. The chain joins TRBV6-5 to TRBJ2-3, with 8 bases matching TRBD1. The CDR3 spans 15 residues. Germline V CDR1 and CDR2: MNHEY, SVGAGI. V was clipped by 6 bases and J by 0 bases; unmatched bases: 5.

The rearrangement uses TRBV19 and TRBJ1-3; no clear D gene. The CDR3 sequence is 14 residues long. Deletions cut 3 bases from V and 2 bases from J, with 8 bases between. Germline lookup yields CDR1 LNHDA and CDR2 SQIVND (reference sequence). The CDR3 region is CASSIGGAGNTIYF. The CDR3 nucleotides are TGTGCCAGTAGTATCGGCGGGGCTGGAAACACCATATATTTT.

The chain combines TRBV6-2 or TRBV6-3 with TRBJ2-7, with 8 nucleotides matching TRBD1. CDR3 length: 15 residues. Per the germline V gene, CDR1 is MNHEY and CDR2 is SVGEGT. V was pared by 5 bases and J by 1 base, with 7 bases of the junction left unmatched. CDR3 DNA: TGTGCCAGCAGTAGTAGACAGGGGATATCCTACGAGCAGTACTTC. It encodes CASSSRQGISYEQYF.

This clone has just one count. V usage is TRBV5-4 and J usage is TRBJ2-2; tentatively, D is TRBD1 (6 bases). CDR3 length: 15 amino acids. Looked up from germline, CDR1 is SGHNT and CDR2 is YYREEE (reference sequence). Deletions cut 0 bases from V and 5 bases from J, with 11 bases between. This chain's CDR3 is CASSLGQVGTGELFF. The CDR3 DNA is TGTGCCAGCAGCTTGGGACAGGTTGGAACCGGGGAGCTGTTTTTT.

This clone was picked up one time. The chain recombines TRBV5-4 with TRBJ1-2; 9 bases line up with TRBD1. Germline V CDR1 and CDR2: SGHNT, YYREEE (reference sequence). V was clipped by 1 base and J by 6 bases; unmatched bases: 7. The CDR3 loop spans 15 amino acids. The CDR3 DNA reads TGTGCCAGCAGCTTGCAGGGACAGGGCGGGGATGGCTACACCTTC. It encodes CASSLQGQGGDGYTF.

The gene calls are TRBV14 and TRBJ1-4; 7 bases are a match to TRBD1. J was trimmed by 3 bases and V by 0 bases; bases with no gene match: 7. Per the germline V gene, CDR1 is SGHDN and CDR2 is FVKESK. The CDR3 totals 17 residues. As DNA, the CDR3 is TGTGCCAGCAGCCAAGAGCAGGGGGTCAGGGCTAATGAAAAACTGTTTTTT. As protein: CASSQEQGVRANEKLFF.

This rearrangement joins TRBV7-9 to TRBJ2-5, with 12 bases aligning to TRBD2. Germline CDR1 SEHNR, CDR2 FQNEAQ (reference sequence). V dropped 5 bases and J dropped 2; count of bases not matched to a gene: 6. CDR3 length: 16 amino acids. CDR3 protein: CASSPLLAGGQETQYF. Here the CDR3 DNA reads TGTGCCAGCAGCCCTTTACTAGCGGGGGGTCAAGAGACCCAGTACTTC.

The V gene is TRBV5-1, the J gene TRBJ2-5; 14 nucleotides agree with TRBD2. The germline V gene encodes CDR1 SGHRS and CDR2 YFSETQ. After removal of 4 bases from V and 4 bases from J, the junction contained 6 bases not matched to a gene. The CDR3 totals 16 residues. CDR3: CASSKTSGGAGETQYF. The CDR3 DNA sequence: TGCGCCAGCAGCAAGACTAGCGGGGGGGCCGGAGAGACCCAGTACTTC.

This chain uses TRBV19 with TRBJ2-4; TRBD1 is a possible D gene (7 bases). V lost 5 bases, J lost 8 bases, and 19 bases lay in between. This CDR3 has 15 residues. Germline V gene data show CDR1 as LNHDA and CDR2 as SQIVND (reference sequence). The CDR3 nucleotides are TGTGCCAGTAGTCCTGACCGACAGGGCGGGGACATTCAGTACTTC. Translation gives CASSPDRQGGDIQYF.

This chain joins TRBV5-5 and TRBJ2-5; 10 bases agree with TRBD1. Germline V gives CDR1 SGHKS, CDR2 YYEKEE (reference sequence). CDR3 size: 15 residues. V gave up 3 bases and J gave up 5 bases; unmatched junction bases: 7. In DNA, the CDR3 is TGTGCCAGCAGCTCCGACAGGGGGCTTGGGGAGACCCAGTACTTC. Translating it yields CASSSDRGLGETQYF.